The source of this TCR beta chain is a study of shared clonotypes between healthy human individuals. Looking at the study overall: Per donor, CD8 memory used one plate, CD8 naive used two, CD4 memory used three and CD4 naive used three. Regarding the study as a whole: Naive subsets typically showed greater estimated richness than memory subsets.

As regards this clone: Its antigen remains unidentified.

The germline gives CDR1 GTSNPN, CDR2 SVGIG (reference sequence). The CDR3 length is 13 residues. V lost 4 bases and J 7 bases, leaving 13 bases between the germline ends. Assay used: immunoSEQ multiplex PCR; TCRdb lists only in-frame clones, some missing. Among millions of clones, approximately 95% were seen once, and the ten largest hold 0.85% to 1.2%. Cells designated naive CD8 were CD45RO-negative and were positively selected for CCR7, with terminally differentiated effector memory CD45RA+ cells excluded. Everyone who donated was a Caucasian adult who lived in Nashville, Tennessee. Input material: naive CD8+ T cells sorted from blood. The receptor was isolated from a man aged 18 to 30 in good health. V gene TRBV30 combines with J gene TRBJ2-2; tentative D call: TRBD2 (6 bases). CDR3 protein: CAWTWGEGGELFF. The CDR3 DNA follows: TGTGCCTGGACGTGGGGGGAAGGCGGGGAGCTGTTTTTT.